These 12 T cell receptor beta chains were sequenced from one sample in a study of cytomegalovirus exposure and HLA in healthy donors. With 60 Vbeta and 13 Jbeta primers, the PCR was carried out. Assay used: immunoSEQ multiplex PCR; TCRdb lists only in-frame clones, some missing. The data contain more than 110,000 clones, more than 75% of them singletons. Sequenced sample: PBMCs. The source of these receptors is a male donor in good health and CMV-seronegative.

The gene calls are TRBV6-6 and TRBJ1-1, with D perhaps matching TRBD1 (5 bases). The CDR3 contains 11 residues. The V and J ends lost 2 bases and 9 bases respectively, with 7 bases between them. Germline loops: CDR1 MNHNY, CDR2 SVGAGI (reference sequence). The CDR3: CASSYQGKAFF. Written as DNA, the CDR3 is TGTGCCAGCAGTTACCAGGGAAAAGCTTTCTTT.

V is TRBV2 and J is TRBJ1-2, with unresolved D. The CDR3 is made up of 13 amino acids. Germline CDR1 reads SNHLY; CDR2 reads FYNNEI. Trimming took 8 bases from V and 0 from J, leaving 10 bases between them. CDR3 DNA: TGTGCCAGCGGGCGCGTCGCTAACTATGGCTACACCTTC. Residues: CASGRVANYGYTF.

This chain links TRBV5-1 with TRBJ2-7; no definite D call. This CDR3 has 13 amino acids. Trimming left V 5 bases short and J 3 bases short, with 12 bases between. The germline CDR1 and CDR2 sequences are SGHRS and YFSETQ. The CDR3 bases are TGCGCCAGCAGGGGTCAGAACTACTACGAGCAGTACTTC. This codes for CASRGQNYYEQYF.

The count of this clone is one. This chain joins TRBV7-9 and TRBJ1-1, with a possible D match to TRBD1 (5 bases). Germline CDR1 is SEHNR and CDR2 is FQNEAQ (reference sequence). Trimming removed 8 bases at V and 4 bases at J, with 17 bases between. The CDR3 has 14 amino acids. CDR3 coding DNA: TGTGCCAGCGTAGGACATTCACTGGGCACTGAAGCTTTCTTT. Its protein is CASVGHSLGTEAFF.

The chain couples TRBV2 to TRBJ1-5; a weak D match, TRBD1 (5 bases). This CDR3 region has 15 residues. Deletions cut 3 bases from V and 3 bases from J, with 12 bases between. Germline CDR1 is SNHLY and CDR2 is FYNNEI. CDR3 nucleotides: TGTGCCAGCAGTGATAGCGGGGGACTCAATCAGCCCCAGCATTTT. It yields the protein CASSDSGGLNQPQHF. Variable domain in full (rest from reference TRBV2 and TRBJ1-5): EPEVTQTPSHQVTQMGQEVILRCVPISNHLYFYWYRQILGQKVEFLVSFYNNEISEKSEIFDDQFSVERPDGSNFTLKIRSTKLEDSAMYFCASSDSGGLNQPQHFGDGTRLSIL.

This clone has a handful of counts. This chain uses TRBV7-3 with TRBJ2-7, with 12 bases fitting TRBD2. Per the germline V gene, CDR1 is SGHTA and CDR2 is FQGTGA. With V trimmed by 3 bases and J by 5 bases, 2 bases remained unmatched. The CDR3 is 14 residues long. The CDR3 DNA sequence: TGTGCCAGCAGCTTTGGACTAGCGGGGAACGAGCAGTACTTC. This sequence encodes CASSFGLAGNEQYF. The full variable domain, its missing parts supplied by reference TRBV7-3 and TRBJ2-7, is GAGVSQTPSNKVTEKGKYVELRCDPISGHTALYWYRQSLGQGPEFLIYFQGTGAADDSGLPNDRFFAVRPEGSVSTLKIQRTERGDSAVYLCASSFGLAGNEQYFGPGTRLTVT.

This sequence joins TRBV2 and TRBJ1-1; the D gene is possibly TRBD1 (6 bases). With 6 bases removed from V and 0 bases from J, the gap between germline ends came to 11 bases. The length of the CDR3 is 14 residues. Germline V gene data show CDR1 as SNHLY and CDR2 as FYNNEI. In nucleotides, the CDR3 is TGTGCCAGCAGGCTCAGGACAGTGAACACTGAAGCTTTCTTT. The encoded protein is CASRLRTVNTEAFF.

V and J are TRBV5-6 and TRBJ1-3, with a tentative D call TRBD1 (5 bases). CDR3 length: 16 residues. The germline gives CDR1 SGHDT, CDR2 YYEEEE. The germline V and J ends were trimmed by 0 bases and 4 bases, with 14 bases remaining between them. This chain's CDR3 is CASSLGSGGSGNTIYF. CDR3 nucleotides: TGTGCCAGCAGCTTGGGATCGGGGGGGAGCGGAAACACCATATATTTT.

The chain combines TRBV4-1 with TRBJ2-5; TRBD2 matches 12 bases. The better agreement between TRBJ2-7 and the DNA end casts doubt on the J call. Germline V gives CDR1 MGHRA, CDR2 YSYEKL. CDR3 length: 15 residues. The CDR3 loop is CASRLGLAGTYEQYF. The CDR3 DNA reads as TGCGCCAGCAGACTCGGACTAGCGGGGACCTACGAGCAGTACTTC.

This clone was counted a few times. The chain links TRBV19 to TRBJ1-1, with D unresolved. CDR3 length: 12 amino acids. V was pared by 11 bases and J by 1 base, with 11 bases between. In germline, CDR1 is LNHDA, CDR2 SQIVND (reference sequence). DNA of the CDR3: TGTGCCTCATGCGCTCCGAACACTGAAGCTTTCTTT. The encoded protein is CASCAPNTEAFF.

The CDR3 spells CASGTGVVDTQYF. In DNA form, the CDR3 reads TGTGCCAGCGGGACAGGGGTTGTAGATACGCAGTATTTT. The chain uses TRBV5-6 and TRBJ2-3; TRBD1 matches at 10 bases. The CDR3 runs 13 residues. V was clipped by 7 bases and J by 5 bases; unmatched bases: 4. Germline loops: CDR1 SGHDT, CDR2 YYEEEE. Filled out from reference TRBV5-6 and TRBJ2-3, the complete variable domain reads DAGVTQSPTHLIKTRGQQVTLRCSPKSGHDTVSWYQQALGQGPQFIFQYYEEEERQRGNFPDRFSGHQFPNYSSELNVNALLLGDSALYLCASGTGVVDTQYFGPGTRLTVL.

The CDR3 sequence: CAWTPPGGFRTGELFF. The CDR3 nucleotides are TGTGCCTGGACCCCCCCGGGGGGGTTCCGAACCGGGGAGCTGTTTTTT. The chain joins TRBV30 to TRBJ2-2; 8 nucleotides align to TRBD2. There are 16 residues in the CDR3. Germline lookup yields CDR1 GTSNPN and CDR2 SVGIG (reference sequence). Trimming took 4 bases from V and 5 from J; bases not matched to a gene: 12. The full variable domain, with the rest looked up from reference TRBV30 and TRBJ2-2, is SQTIHQWPATLVQPVGSPLSLECTVEGTSNPNLYWYRQAAGRGLQLLFYSVGIGQISSEVPQNLSASRPQDRQFILSSKKLLLSDSGFYLCAWTPPGGFRTGELFFGEGSRLTVL.